This is a list of T cell receptor beta chains from one sample in a study of blood T cell repertoires in COVID-19. Here immunoSEQ multiplex PCR was the method, and the copy in TCRdb shows in-frame clones only, minus some. This sample has roughly 60,000 clones; roughly two thirds occur once, and the top ten carry around 4.9%. Input material: peripheral blood. The receptors come from a woman in her 70s with COVID-19, enrolled during active disease. CDR3s include the opening cysteine and the closing phenylalanine or tryptophan. A D gene is named only where the DNA matches it firmly. Expanded clones get a size class; other rows say once, few or many, or leave the size out.

clone size: -
J gene: TRBJ2-2
V gene: TRBV11-3
D gene: TRBD2
CDR3 DNA: TGTGCCAGCAGCTTAGATCGGACTAGCGGGAGTGCCGGGGAGCTGTTTTTT
CDR3 protein: CASSLDRTSGSAGELFF

clone size: -
J gene: TRBJ1-1
V gene: TRBV3-1/TRBV3-2
D gene: -
CDR3 DNA: TGTGCCAGCAGCCACAGTGGGGGGTACACTGAAGCTTTCTTT
CDR3 protein: CASSHSGGYTEAFF

clone size: -
J gene: TRBJ1-2
V gene: TRBV14
D gene: TRBD1
CDR3 DNA: TGTGCCAGCAGCCAAAACAGGGGGCAGGGCTACACCTTC
CDR3 protein: CASSQNRGQGYTF

clone size: -
J gene: TRBJ1-5
V gene: TRBV4-1
D gene: -
CDR3 DNA: TGCGCCAGCAGCCAAGATCCCGCAGGGCCGAGCAATCAGCCCCAGCATTTT
CDR3 protein: CASSQDPAGPSNQPQHF

clone size: -
J gene: TRBJ1-1
V gene: TRBV25-1
D gene: -
CDR3 DNA: TGTGCCAGCAGTGTAGGGGGGAACACTGAAGCTTTCTTT
CDR3 protein: CASSVGGNTEAFF

clone size: -
J gene: TRBJ2-4
V gene: TRBV2
D gene: TRBD2
CDR3 DNA: TGTGCCAGCAGCGCGGGGGGGAACATTCAGTACTTC
CDR3 protein: CASSAGGNIQYF

clone size: once
J gene: TRBJ1-1
V gene: TRBV2
D gene: -
CDR3 DNA: TGTGCCAGCAGTACCCGACCGGGAAGCACTGAAGCTTTCTTT
CDR3 protein: CASSTRPGSTEAFF

clone size: -
J gene: TRBJ2-7
V gene: TRBV18
D gene: -
CDR3 DNA: TGTGCCAGCTCACCTAGACAGGAGTACGAGCAGTACTTC
CDR3 protein: CASSPRQEYEQYF

clone size: -
J gene: TRBJ1-6
V gene: TRBV7-8
D gene: -
CDR3 DNA: TGTGCCAGCAGCTTAGTTAGGGGGAGCTCCTATAATTCACCCCTCCACTTT
CDR3 protein: CASSLVRGSSYNSPLHF

clone size: few
J gene: TRBJ1-1
V gene: TRBV7-8
D gene: -
CDR3 DNA: TGTGCCAGCAGCTTTTGGGGGGTTGGTTTGGGCGCGGGCGGTGAAGCTTTCTTT
CDR3 protein: CASSFWGVGLGAGGEAFF

clone size: -
J gene: TRBJ2-1
V gene: TRBV9
D gene: -
CDR3 DNA: TGTGCCAGCAGCGTCCGCAATGAGCAGTTCTTC
CDR3 protein: CASSVRNEQFF

clone size: few
J gene: TRBJ1-5
V gene: TRBV7-8
D gene: -
CDR3 DNA: TGTGCCAGCAGCCCCCCGGGGTTGCCCCAGCATTTT
CDR3 protein: CASSPPGLPQHF

clone size: -
J gene: TRBJ2-1
V gene: TRBV29-1
D gene: -
CDR3 DNA: TGCAGCGTTGAAGGTACAGGGACCCGCTACAATGAGCAGTTCTTC
CDR3 protein: CSVEGTGTRYNEQFF

clone size: many
J gene: TRBJ2-1
V gene: TRBV19
D gene: TRBD2
CDR3 DNA: TGTGCCAGTACCTCGCGGGAGGACGCCTACAATGAGCAGTTCTTC
CDR3 protein: CASTSREDAYNEQFF

clone size: -
J gene: TRBJ1-5
V gene: TRBV5-1
D gene: -
CDR3 DNA: TGCGCCAGCAGCTTGGTCGGGGATAGCAATCAGCCCCAGCATTTT
CDR3 protein: CASSLVGDSNQPQHF

clone size: -
J gene: TRBJ1-2
V gene: TRBV4-3
D gene: TRBD1
CDR3 DNA: TGCGCCAGCAGCCAAACAGGGGACTGGGGCTACACCTTC
CDR3 protein: CASSQTGDWGYTF

clone size: -
J gene: TRBJ2-5
V gene: TRBV3-1/TRBV3-2
D gene: TRBD2
CDR3 DNA: TGTGCCAGCAGCCAAGCGATCGCGGGACTAGCGGGGACGTTGGGGGAGACCCAGTACTTC
CDR3 protein: CASSQAIAGLAGTLGETQYF

clone size: -
J gene: TRBJ2-3
V gene: TRBV9
D gene: -
CDR3 DNA: TGTGCCAGCAGCCAAGGAGGTACGCAGTATTTT
CDR3 protein: CASSQGGTQYF

clone size: -
J gene: TRBJ2-1
V gene: TRBV5-1
D gene: -
CDR3 DNA: TGCGCCAGCAGCTTGGCAGGGGTCAATGAGCAGTTCTTC
CDR3 protein: CASSLAGVNEQFF

clone size: few
J gene: TRBJ2-7
V gene: TRBV21-1
D gene: -
CDR3 DNA: TGTGCCAGCAGCCTTCTTACCCGGACAGGGATCCACGAGCAGTACTTC
CDR3 protein: CASSLLTRTGIHEQYF

clone size: -
J gene: TRBJ2-7
V gene: TRBV27
D gene: -
CDR3 DNA: TGTGCCAGCAGACCCTCAGGAGGTTCCTACGAGCAGTACTTC
CDR3 protein: CASRPSGGSYEQYF

clone size: -
J gene: TRBJ2-7
V gene: TRBV5-5
D gene: -
CDR3 DNA: TGTGCCAGCAGCCCCAGGGACATTTCCTACGAGCAGTACTTC
CDR3 protein: CASSPRDISYEQYF

clone size: few
J gene: TRBJ2-1
V gene: TRBV19
D gene: -
CDR3 DNA: TGTGCCAGTACCTCGGACTCGAGCTCCTACAATGAGCAGTTCTTC
CDR3 protein: CASTSDSSSYNEQFF

clone size: -
J gene: TRBJ1-5
V gene: TRBV7-8
D gene: -
CDR3 DNA: TGTGCCAGCAGCTTAGCCAGGGCCCAGCCCCAGCATTTT
CDR3 protein: CASSLARAQPQHF

clone size: many
J gene: TRBJ2-7
V gene: TRBV11-2
D gene: -
CDR3 DNA: TGTGCCAGCAGATTGACTGGGTCTAGCGAGCAGTACTTC
CDR3 protein: CASRLTGSSEQYF

clone size: -
J gene: TRBJ1-1
V gene: TRBV7-9
D gene: -
CDR3 DNA: TGTGCCAGCAGCTTAGCGGGCACGAACACTGAAGCTTTCTTT
CDR3 protein: CASSLAGTNTEAFF

clone size: -
J gene: TRBJ1-2
V gene: TRBV6-2/TRBV6-3
D gene: TRBD1
CDR3 DNA: TGTGCCAGCAGTTCAAGACAGGGGGGCCTCTATGGCTACACCTTC
CDR3 protein: CASSSRQGGLYGYTF

clone size: -
J gene: TRBJ2-1
V gene: TRBV9
D gene: TRBD1
CDR3 DNA: TGTGCCAGCAGCGCGGGGTGGACAGGGGGTTTGGATGAGCAGTTCTTC
CDR3 protein: CASSAGWTGGLDEQFF

clone size: -
J gene: TRBJ1-1
V gene: TRBV29-1
D gene: -
CDR3 DNA: TGCAGCGGCACCCGGGGTGGCACTGAAGCTTTCTTT
CDR3 protein: CSGTRGGTEAFF

clone size: few
J gene: TRBJ2-1
V gene: TRBV29-1
D gene: -
CDR3 DNA: TGCAGCGTTTTTATTAGCTATGAGCAGTTCTTC
CDR3 protein: CSVFISYEQFF

clone size: once
J gene: TRBJ1-2
V gene: TRBV29-1
D gene: -
CDR3 DNA: TGCAGCGTCCAAGAGGGAGCCGACGGCTACACCTTC
CDR3 protein: CSVQEGADGYTF

clone size: -
J gene: TRBJ1-2
V gene: TRBV7-8
D gene: -
CDR3 DNA: TGTGCCAGCAGCCCCGAGGGCGGCAAAGGACTCTATGGCTACACCTTC
CDR3 protein: CASSPEGGKGLYGYTF

clone size: -
J gene: TRBJ2-2
V gene: TRBV3-1/TRBV3-2
D gene: TRBD1
CDR3 DNA: TGTGCCAGCAGCCAAGGTGAAGACAGGGGGCGAAACGGGGAGCTGTTTTTT
CDR3 protein: CASSQGEDRGRNGELFF

clone size: few
J gene: TRBJ2-1
V gene: TRBV11-2
D gene: -
CDR3 DNA: TGTGCCAGCAACCAACGGGGAGATGAGCAGTTCTTC
CDR3 protein: CASNQRGDEQFF

clone size: -
J gene: TRBJ1-4
V gene: TRBV5-1
D gene: -
CDR3 DNA: TGCGCCAGCAGCCAATCAAACAGGGTTTTTGAAAAACTGTTTTTT
CDR3 protein: CASSQSNRVFEKLFF

clone size: once
J gene: TRBJ1-2
V gene: TRBV18
D gene: TRBD1
CDR3 DNA: TGTGCCAGCTCACCACCCGGGACAGACTATGGCTACACCTTC
CDR3 protein: CASSPPGTDYGYTF

clone size: -
J gene: TRBJ2-7
V gene: TRBV3-1/TRBV3-2
D gene: TRBD2
CDR3 DNA: TGTGCCAGCAGCTCGGGACTACCATACGAGCAGTACTTC
CDR3 protein: CASSSGLPYEQYF